This T cell receptor beta chain was sequenced in a study of blood T cell repertoires in COVID-19. Study summary: From T cells, B-cell-depleted T cells, or PBMCs came the material, which was cDNA or gDNA.

Original handling: Researchers report that nucleated cell counts were estimated from reference gene primer amplification. Repertoires were generated with immunoSEQ multiplex PCR, while TCRdb's copy carries only in-frame clones and drops some. V and J calls and clone size come straight from that table; D and trimming were deduced from the DNA. The repertoire has 120,000 to 150,000 clones, about four fifths of them found once; the top ten carry 4.8%. Germline lookup yields CDR1 LNHDA and CDR2 SQIVND (reference sequence). The junction had 11 bases not matched to a gene; V was cut back by 0 bases and J by 3 bases. The CDR3 sequence is 18 residues long.

The sample taken for sequencing was peripheral blood. This TCR derives from a human donor in a cohort sampled during active COVID-19. The chain is built from TRBV19 and TRBJ1-5; 7 nucleotides align to TRBD1. The CDR3 here is CASSIDLRQGGSNQPQHF. CDR3 bases: TGTGCCAGTAGTATAGATCTTCGACAGGGTGGTTCCAATCAGCCCCAGCATTTT. The full variable domain, completed using reference TRBV19 and TRBJ1-5, is DGGITQSPKYLFRKEGQNVTLSCEQNLNHDAMYWYRQDPGQGLRLIYYSQIVNDFQKGDIAEGYSVSREKKESFPLTVTSAQKNPTAFYLCASSIDLRQGGSNQPQHFGDGTRLSIL.